The 4 T cell receptor beta chains listed next were all sequenced from one sample in a study of blood T cell repertoires in COVID-19. The protocol was immunoSEQ multiplex PCR, while the TCRdb copy is restricted to in-frame clones and leaves out a portion. The sample carries under 200,000 clones, approximately 80% recorded once. Sequencing was performed on PBMCs or T cells enriched from blood (not recorded which). These TCRs come from a woman aged 55-70 years with acute COVID-19.

This chain connects TRBV4-3 to TRBJ1-2; D gene ambiguous. The ends were cut back, 4 bases at V and 3 bases at J, with 15 bases in the middle. The CDR3 is 15 residues long. Germline CDR1 reads LGHNA; CDR2 reads YSLEER. In DNA form, the CDR3 reads TGCGCCAGCAGCCGAGATCCTAGAATTCACTATGGCTACACCTTC. As protein: CASSRDPRIHYGYTF.

The gene calls are TRBV15 and TRBJ1-2, with TRBD1 matching over 9 bases. The CDR3 sequence is 16 residues long. The V segment lost 2 bases and the J segment 7 bases; nucleotides outside the gene matches: 11. The V gene's germline CDR1 is LNHNV and CDR2 YYDKDF (reference sequence). The CDR3 sequence is CATSRNRGHRTRGYTF. The CDR3 DNA follows: TGTGCCACCAGCAGAAACAGGGGGCATCGAACTCGTGGCTACACCTTC. Together with reference TRBV15 and TRBJ1-2, the CDR3 gives the full variable domain: DAMVIQNPRYQVTQFGKPVTLSCSQTLNHNVMYWYQQKSSQAPKLLFHYYDKDFNNEADTPDNFQSRRPNTSFCFLDIRSPGLGDTAMYLCATSRNRGHRTRGYTFGSGTRLTVV.

This rearrangement joins TRBV9 to TRBJ2-7; TRBD1 is a possible D gene (6 bases). Germline CDR1 and CDR2: SGDLS and YYNGEE. The ends were cut back, 4 bases at V and 5 bases at J, with 19 bases in the middle. The length of the CDR3 is 15 residues. CDR3 nucleotide sequence: TGTGCCAGCAGCCCGGGACACTCGAAAGCAGACGAGCAGTACGTC. As protein: CASSPGHSKADEQYV.

The chain carries TRBV4-2 and TRBJ2-7; TRBD2 agrees at 9 bases. Per germline, CDR1 LGHNA and CDR2 YNFKEQ. V lost 3 bases to trimming and J lost 6 bases; unmatched junction nucleotides: 6. The CDR3 has 14 amino acids. The chain's CDR3 is CASSHIAGVVEQYF. The DNA for the CDR3 is TGTGCCAGCAGCCACATAGCGGGAGTCGTCGAGCAGTACTTC.